A single sample gave rise to the 27 T cell receptor beta chains below, sequenced in a study of STAT5B mutations in CD4+ large granular lymphocyte leukemia. Only in-frame clones appear in the TCRdb table, and some are missing; sequencing was by immunoSEQ multiplex PCR. Of roughly 30,000 clones listed, around four fifths were seen once; the top ten hold less than 4.5%. Sequenced sample: CD4+ T cells from blood buffy coats. All receptors come from a human donor in good health.

This clone was counted only a few times. J is TRBJ1-2 and V is TRBV7-9; no firm D call. Germline assignment: CDR1 SEHNR and CDR2 FQNEAQ (reference sequence). This CDR3 has 12 amino acids. V was shortened by 1 base and J by 10 bases, with 10 bases between the two germline ends. DNA for the CDR3: TGTGCCAGCAGCTTAGAAAGTAGGTTCTACACCTTC. This encodes CASSLESRFYTF.

This clone was found a few times. This chain connects TRBV19 to TRBJ1-1; 8 bases map to TRBD1. The CDR3 is 15 residues long. The V gene end was trimmed by 0 bases and the J gene end by 3 bases; junction bases not matched to a gene: 3. Germline V CDR1 and CDR2: LNHDA, SQIVND (reference sequence). The CDR3 reads CASSIDRTGHTEAFF. The CDR3 nucleotides are TGTGCCAGTAGTATAGATCGGACAGGGCACACTGAAGCTTTCTTT.

The chain is built from TRBV4-1 and TRBJ2-7; D unclear. The CDR3 contains 14 residues. Germline V gives CDR1 MGHRA, CDR2 YSYEKL. V lost 2 bases to trimming and J lost 1 base, with 9 bases between them. CDR3 residues: CASSQSHGSYEQYF. Written as DNA, the CDR3 is TGCGCCAGCAGCCAAAGTCACGGATCCTACGAGCAGTACTTC.

This clone was seen only once. The CDR3 spells CAWSVRGTQETQYF. Here the CDR3 DNA reads TGTGCCTGGAGTGTACGGGGGACCCAAGAGACCCAGTACTTC. V usage is TRBV30 and J usage is TRBJ2-5; D possibly corresponds to TRBD2 (6 bases). Germline-derived CDR1 and CDR2 are GTSNPN and SVGIG (reference sequence). This CDR3 spans 14 amino acids. Trimming stripped 0 bases from V and 1 base from J, with 9 bases between.

The V gene is TRBV29-1, the J gene TRBJ2-3, with D uncertain. CDR1 is SQVTM, CDR2 ANQGSEA, per germline. Trimming removed 4 bases from V and 6 bases from J, with 11 bases in between. The CDR3 is made up of 12 amino acids. CDR3 amino acids: CSVAGQADTQYF. DNA for the CDR3: TGCAGCGTTGCCGGGCAGGCCGATACGCAGTATTTT.

This clone was observed once. The chain couples TRBV30 to TRBJ2-5; D gene uncertain. V was pared by 7 bases and J by 3 bases, with 15 bases between. This CDR3 region has 13 residues. The germline gives CDR1 GTSNPN, CDR2 SVGIG (reference sequence). CDR3 in amino acids: CAFGRQPEETQYF. CDR3 nucleotide sequence: TGTGCCTTCGGAAGGCAGCCAGAAGAGACCCAGTACTTC.

The chain links TRBV28 to TRBJ1-3; D may be TRBD1 (5 bases). V lost 7 bases, J lost 0 bases, and 13 bases lay in between. Germline V gene lookup returns CDR1 MDHEN and CDR2 SYDVKM. This CDR3 comprises 15 residues. CDR3 loop: CASTFSGRSGNTIYF. The CDR3 DNA is TGTGCCAGCACCTTTTCAGGGCGCTCTGGAAACACCATATATTTT.

The chain carries TRBV30 and TRBJ1-4, with no clear D. Per germline, CDR1 GTSNPN and CDR2 SVGIG (reference sequence). The CDR3 consists of 15 residues. Trimming cost V 5 bases and J 6 bases, with 19 bases left between them. The CDR3 protein is CAWERKGAHDEKLFF. CDR3 DNA: TGTGCCTGGGAACGAAAGGGAGCGCACGATGAAAAACTGTTTTTT.

V gene TRBV27 combines with J gene TRBJ2-7; 7 bases align to TRBD1. Germline CDR1 MNHEY, CDR2 SMNVEV (reference sequence). The CDR3 is made up of 14 amino acids. V trimming: 6 bases; J trimming: 5 bases; junction bases outside the gene matches: 10. This chain's CDR3 is CASRPTQGLNEQYF. In DNA form, the CDR3 reads TGTGCCAGCAGGCCGACACAGGGGCTCAACGAGCAGTACTTC.

V gene TRBV15 combines with J gene TRBJ2-5, with 8 bases aligning to TRBD2. V gave up 0 bases and J gave up 5 bases; unmatched junction bases: 8. The CDR3 spans 16 residues. The germline V gene has CDR1 LNHNV and CDR2 YYDKDF (reference sequence). CDR3 nucleotide sequence: TGTGCCACCAGCAGAGATTACGCGGGAGGAGGTGAGACCCAGTACTTC. As protein: CATSRDYAGGGETQYF. The variable domain in full, completed from reference TRBV15 and TRBJ2-5, reads DAMVIQNPRYQVTQFGKPVTLSCSQTLNHNVMYWYQQKSSQAPKLLFHYYDKDFNNEADTPDNFQSRRPNTSFCFLDIRSPGLGDTAMYLCATSRDYAGGGETQYFGPGTRLLVL.

CDR3 amino acids: CASSPFDRAYGYTF. CDR3 nucleotides: TGTGCCAGTAGTCCTTTCGACAGGGCTTATGGCTACACCTTC. This chain links TRBV19 with TRBJ1-2, with 7 bases that match TRBD1. The CDR3 spans 14 residues. V lost 5 bases, J lost 5 bases, and 8 bases stayed unmatched. Germline V gene sequence: CDR1 LNHDA, CDR2 SQIVND (reference sequence).

The V call is TRBV20-1, the J call TRBJ1-4; D is unresolved. CDR1 and CDR2 from the germline V gene are DFQATT and SNEGSKA (reference sequence). Trimming stripped 7 bases from V and 8 bases from J, with 11 bases between. CDR3 length: 11 residues. CDR3 nucleotide sequence: TGCAGTGTCGAGCGTGGGGAAAAACTGTTTTTT. This encodes CSVERGEKLFF.

CDR3 nucleotide sequence: TGCGCCAGCAGTTTGACCGGGAACACTGAAGCTTTCTTT. Translating gives CASSLTGNTEAFF. This chain links TRBV10-1 with TRBJ1-1; D gene ambiguous. The CDR3 covers 13 residues. Per germline, CDR1 WNHNN and CDR2 SYGVQD (reference sequence). Trimming removed 5 bases from V and 1 base from J, with 8 bases in between.

The rearrangement uses TRBV5-4 and TRBJ2-1; 9 bases line up with TRBD2. Trimming cost V 5 bases and J 5 bases; bases outside gene matches: 8. The germline V gene has CDR1 SGHNT and CDR2 YYREEE (reference sequence). This CDR3 spans 15 amino acids. CDR3 residues: CASSLRGTSNNEQFF. The CDR3 region has the DNA TGTGCCAGCAGTCTACGCGGGACTAGCAACAATGAGCAGTTCTTC.

The chain is built from TRBV5-6 and TRBJ2-5, with D perhaps matching TRBD1 (7 bases). V lost 1 base and J lost 6, with 16 bases in between. The V gene's germline CDR1 is SGHDT and CDR2 YYEEEE. CDR3 size: 15 residues. CDR3 DNA sequence: TGTGCCAGCAGCTTGTTCTCAGGGGGGCCAAAGACCCAGTACTTC. Translated, it gives CASSLFSGGPKTQYF.

The chain links TRBV10-3 to TRBJ2-7; the match to TRBD1 covers 9 bases. V was clipped by 8 bases and J by 10 bases; unmatched bases: 12. This CDR3 has 13 amino acids. Germline lookup yields CDR1 ENHRY and CDR2 SYGVKD. CDR3 residues: CAIGWTGEPIQYF. In nucleotides, the CDR3 is TGTGCCATCGGCTGGACAGGGGAGCCGATCCAGTACTTC.

J is TRBJ2-5 and V is TRBV19, with 9 bases fitting TRBD1. The J call could be wrong; TRBJ2-7 is a better fit for the DNA end. The CDR3 runs to 13 residues. Germline loops: CDR1 LNHDA, CDR2 SQIVND (reference sequence). The CDR3 DNA is TGTGCCAGTAGTAATACAGGGGGCGGCGAGCAGTACTTC. It yields the protein CASSNTGGGEQYF.

CDR3 coding DNA: TGTGCCAGCAGCGTGCCTTTGAGACAGGGGACAGATACGCAGTATTTT. Protein sequence: CASSVPLRQGTDTQYF. This chain uses TRBV7-2 with TRBJ2-3, with TRBD1 identical over 8 bases. Germline V gene data show CDR1 as SGHTA and CDR2 as FQGNSA. J lost 3 bases, V lost 5 bases, and 10 bases had no gene match. The CDR3 sequence is 16 residues long. The variable domain in full, with the rest retrieved from reference TRBV7-2 and TRBJ2-3, is GAGVSQSPSNKVTEKGKDVELRCDPISGHTALYWYRQSLGQGLEFLIYFQGNSAPDKSGLPSDRFSAERTGGSVSTLTIQRTQQEDSAVYLCASSVPLRQGTDTQYFGPGTRLTVL.

The chain uses TRBV5-1 and TRBJ2-5; D perhaps matches TRBD1 (6 bases). Trimming took 4 bases from V and 3 from J, leaving 19 bases between them. Germline V CDR1 and CDR2: SGHRS, YFSETQ. This CDR3 is built from 16 residues. CDR3 sequence reads: CASSARAGTWEETQYF. The CDR3 coding sequence is TGCGCCAGCAGCGCGCGAGCCGGGACATGGGAAGAGACCCAGTACTTC.

V is TRBV11-3 and J is TRBJ2-7, with D perhaps matching TRBD1 or TRBD2 (5 bases each). There are 13 residues in the CDR3. Looked up from germline, CDR1 is SGHNT and CDR2 is YENEEA. V gave up 0 bases and J gave up 7 bases, with 10 bases separating them. The DNA of the CDR3 is TGTGCCAGCAGCTTAGATGGGGGTCGGGAGCAGTACTTC. It specifies CASSLDGGREQYF.

The chain carries TRBV28 and TRBJ1-4; unclear D gene. From germline, CDR1 is MDHEN and CDR2 SYDVKM. This CDR3 has 13 residues. Between the trimmed V and J ends, which lost 1 base and 6 bases, there was a span of 6 bases. CDR3 in amino acids: CASSLSGYEKLFF. CDR3 bases: TGTGCCAGCAGTTTATCTGGATATGAAAAACTGTTTTTT.

V and J are TRBV11-2 and TRBJ1-4; D may be TRBD1 (6 bases). The CDR3 is 14 residues long. Germline loops: CDR1 SGHAT, CDR2 FQNNGV. V lost 5 bases, J lost 10 bases, and 17 bases lay in between. CDR3 residues: CASSQRGKQGKLFF. The CDR3 coding sequence is TGTGCCAGCAGCCAAAGGGGGAAGCAAGGAAAACTGTTTTTT.

The rearrangement uses TRBV5-1 and TRBJ1-3; 7 bases match TRBD1. V lost 5 bases and J lost 1; bases outside the gene matches: 6. The CDR3 length is 15 residues. Germline V lookup: CDR1 SGHRS, CDR2 YFSETQ. The CDR3 loop reads CASRIATGSGNTIYF. CDR3 DNA: TGCGCCAGCAGGATCGCGACAGGGTCTGGAAACACCATATATTTT.

J is TRBJ1-1 and V is TRBV18, with 7 bases lining up with TRBD1. Trimming took 3 bases from V and 0 from J; bases not matched to a gene: 4. Germline CDR1 is KGHSH and CDR2 is LQKENI. This CDR3 comprises 15 residues. CDR3 region: CASSPTGTLNTEAFF. The CDR3 DNA sequence: TGTGCCAGCTCACCGACAGGGACCCTGAACACTGAAGCTTTCTTT.

The chain is built from TRBV27 and TRBJ1-2, with D unclear. The CDR3 is 17 amino acids. Trimming removed 6 bases from V and 5 bases from J, with 25 bases in between. The V gene's germline CDR1 is MNHEY and CDR2 SMNVEV (reference sequence). In DNA form, the CDR3 reads TGTGCCAGCAGCCCGGCGGAAGCTAATATTATGGGGTATGGCTACACCTTC. Translated, it gives CASSPAEANIMGYGYTF.

The chain links TRBV10-1 to TRBJ2-1, with D unclear. The CDR3 is 16 residues long. V shed 3 bases and J shed 0 bases, with 12 bases lying between them. Germline lookup yields CDR1 WNHNN and CDR2 SYGVQD (reference sequence). CDR3 in amino acids: CASSDGSANSYNEQFF. In nucleotides, the CDR3 is TGCGCCAGCAGTGATGGGTCGGCCAACTCCTACAATGAGCAGTTCTTC.

This clone was found a few times. The chain carries TRBV15 and TRBJ2-1; 8 bases align to TRBD1. V lost 3 bases to trimming and J lost 6 bases; unmatched junction nucleotides: 4. The length of the CDR3 is 14 residues. The germline V gene has CDR1 LNHNV and CDR2 YYDKDF (reference sequence). CDR3 coding DNA: TGTGCCACCAGCAGCGACAGGGGCCTCAATGAGCAGTTCTTC. Protein product: CATSSDRGLNEQFF.